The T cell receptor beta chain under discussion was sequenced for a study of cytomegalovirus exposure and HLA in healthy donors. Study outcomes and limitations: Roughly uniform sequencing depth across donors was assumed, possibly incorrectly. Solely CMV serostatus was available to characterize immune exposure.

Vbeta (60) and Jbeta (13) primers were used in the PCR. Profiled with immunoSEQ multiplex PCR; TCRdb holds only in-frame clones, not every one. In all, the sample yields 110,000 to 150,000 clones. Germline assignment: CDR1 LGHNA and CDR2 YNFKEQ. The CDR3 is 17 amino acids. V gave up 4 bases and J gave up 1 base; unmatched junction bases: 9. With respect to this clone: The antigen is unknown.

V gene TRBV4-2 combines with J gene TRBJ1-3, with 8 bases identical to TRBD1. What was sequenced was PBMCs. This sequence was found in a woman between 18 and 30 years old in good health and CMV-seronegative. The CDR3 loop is CASSPGPTGGSGNTIYF. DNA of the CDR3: TGTGCCAGCAGCCCTGGGCCCACAGGGGGATCTGGAAACACCATATATTTT.